This T cell receptor beta chain was profiled in a study of blood T cells in healthy people across ages. A second 7 to 11 cycle PCR used barcoded and J-beta primers. TCRdb itself ran the 5' RACE reads through MiXCR, one entry per CDR3 protein. The profile shows 1.8 million or so distinct CDR3 sequences, about two fifths of them singletons. This CDR3 contains 16 residues. CDR1 and CDR2 from the germline V gene are MDHEN and SYDVKM. V was pared by 2 bases and J by 5 bases, with 15 bases between. The source is a human donor in good health. The specimen was blood. V usage is TRBV28 and J usage is TRBJ1-4, with TRBD1 as a possible D gene (6 bases). CDR3 in amino acids: CASSLGVLQGNEKLFF. In nucleotides, the CDR3 is TGTGCCAGCAGTTTAGGGGTCCTTCAGGGGAATGAAAAACTGTTTTTT.